This entry concerns a single T cell receptor beta chain. This clone is a singleton in its sample. Its binding antigen is unknown. Base qualities were left out, and no much larger clone turns up one base away. The cohort comprised several hundred healthy bone marrow donors. At the time of sampling, all cohort members were nominally healthy, though unrecorded immune exposures were likely present. The donor was CMV seronegative and belonged to the group of over 350 seronegative cohort members. A peripheral blood sample was provided by each donor, and peripheral blood mononuclear cells were used for TCR beta sequencing. The Qiagen DNeasy Blood Extraction Kit was used to extract genomic DNA from the blood cell samples. The library was made by the immunoSEQ multiplex PCR assay. For the multiplex PCR, a mixture combining 60 forward primers for TCR Vbeta segments and 13 reverse primers for TCR Jbeta segments was used. Amplification of the CDR3 region of rearranged TCR beta genes was performed with a multiplex PCR assay on genomic DNA. Amplified TCR beta libraries were sequenced as 87-base-pair reads on the Illumina HiSeq System. For the original study's pipeline: A later analysis tallied around 80 million unique TCR beta chains across the 666 repertoires, and some 10 million of those chains were shared by two or more donors. Raw reads were error-corrected and collapsed into unique sequences with a nearest-neighbor algorithm that merged closely related sequences to remove PCR and sequencing errors. V, D and J gene segments were assigned by aligning CDR3 sequences to IMGT reference sequences. For a sequence to be retained, at least a six-nucleotide match to both a V gene segment and a J gene segment was required. Rearrangements were classified as productive when the CDR3 lacked stop codons and remained in frame with V and J, and all other rearrangements were classified as non-productive. CDR3 was defined according to IMGT convention as the region running from the second conserved V-encoded cysteine to the conserved J-encoded phenylalanine. In an earlier analysis of around 570 of the donors, sequences lacking an unambiguous match to a single V gene segment were excluded. In an earlier analysis of approximately 610 of the donors, V segments were called functional above 56.7% productive rearrangements and were called segregating when the between-donor standard deviation exceeded 5%. A statistical classification framework was developed to diagnose cytomegalovirus status using the catalog of TCR beta chain sequences. In a later analysis, V and J genes were assigned by comparing TCR nucleotide sequences against IMGT/GENE-DB human TR gene sequences. In a later analysis, CDR3 sequences and most-parsimonious VDJ recombination scenarios were assigned using the TCRdist pipeline. In a later analysis, each TCR beta chain was defined by its CDR3 amino acid sequence together with its V-gene family, and reads without a unique V-gene family were excluded. To address suspected cross-contamination and a sequencing artifact, a later analysis removed 592 highly shared, low-generation-probability nucleotide sequences. In a later analysis, a clonal expansion index for each public chain was calculated from normalized within-repertoire ranks of inferred template counts. Generation probabilities in a later analysis came from a VDJ recombination model fitted to out-of-frame rearrangements, and those results were checked against IGoR. Hypergeometric tests were used in a later analysis to score TCR-TCR, TCR-HLA and TCR-CMV co-occurrence, with a repertoire-size bias correction applied to the TCR pairs. A later analysis estimated false discovery rates by permuting HLA or CMV assignments 20 times. In a later analysis, co-occurring TCRs were grouped using DBSCAN, and TCRdist sequence similarity was added for clustering within HLA-allele-positive subsets. Repertoires with fewer than 30,000 or more than 120,000 public chains, plus five repertoires with anomalous nucleotide sharing, were excluded from co-occurrence clustering. In its TCRdb copy, this immuneACCESS table keeps in-frame sequences only and misses some clones. Where compared with another copy, unresolved V genes explain less than half of these, and the others have no known cause. For V, J and clone size, that table is used; D and trimming come from the DNA. This sample is represented by about 200,000 clones; roughly four fifths of them were singletons. The ten biggest clones cover over 1.1% of the sample.

The data originate from a study of cytomegalovirus exposure and HLA in healthy donors (dated by TCRdb to between 2016 and 2019). As for the study more broadly: An earlier analysis of several hundred of the donors reported over 250 Gb of sequence data and 117 million unique TCR beta sequences obtained from about 179 million T cells. Around 320 gigabases of sequencing data and tens of millions of unique TCR sequences were included in an early release covering about 700 HLA-typed donors. Of the roughly 400 genotyped donors, approximately 80% were placed in the genetic ancestry cluster associated with self-reported Caucasian donors. The study aimed to test whether signatures of past pathogen exposure could be identified by cataloging public T cell receptors. The study profiled the T cell repertoires of about 720 subjects by immunosequencing and related them to cytomegalovirus serostatus. Along with the approximately 700-subject first cohort, a separate validation cohort of approximately 110 different subjects was used. The study combined high-throughput TCR immunosequencing, statistical association of individual TCRs with disease status, and machine learning to predict cytomegalovirus infection status. A later analysis re-analyzed previously published TCR beta repertoires from roughly 630 donors and added high-resolution HLA genotyping to study TCR occurrence patterns. Rather than drawing on any new phenotypic data, the later analysis identified candidate immune exposures from TCR beta sequences and the way those sequences occurred across donors. An earlier analysis of approximately 630 of the donors applied high-throughput TCR beta sequencing to assess whether each TCR beta V gene segment acted as functional or pseudogenic. Donor age, sex, ethnicity and CMV serostatus were collected together with the repertoire data. Genome-wide SNP genotypes for about 55% of the roughly 670 donors were used in a later genetic analysis, which treated that subset as a discovery cohort. Every discovery cohort repertoire had been produced on one sequencing platform. HLA typing included class I and class II loci at four-digit resolution. The number of donors typed differed by locus, with about 629-640 for A, B, C, DRB1 and DQB1, about 500 for DQA1, 606 for DPA1, and some 450 for DPB1. Because of strong linkage in the cohort, a handful of DR-DQ haplotypes were treated as single units for association and clustering. Among about 400 genotyped donors of the cohort, an average of approximately 220,000 unique TCR beta nucleotide sequences was sequenced per donor, of which roughly 17% were non-productive. The study at large found these results: In vitro tests confirmed that a few of the cytomegalovirus-associated TCR beta chains recognize cytomegalovirus antigens. Because counts were too low, about 15 rarely observed V segments, including chromosome 9 orphons, were left out of the earlier analysis of roughly 600 of the donors. This cohort had only TCR beta chains sequenced, and the lack of alpha or paired-chain data limited which features could be detected. In a later genetic analysis, a missense DCLRE1C variant was associated with V-gene and J-gene trimming of TCR beta chains, and the association was replicated in an independent cohort. Sequencing depth was assumed to be roughly uniform across donors in the presence/absence analyses, though that assumption may not hold. A cluster of highly shared sequence variants was judged likely to be a technical artifact of the sequencing pipeline. In a later analysis, TCR association rates were found to vary across HLA loci, with the most associated TCRs seen for DRB1 alleles and the fewest for HLA-C alleles. Cytomegalovirus status was reported to be diagnosed by the classifier with high specificity and sensitivity in both the original and validation cohorts. The study listed 164 TCR beta chains as associated with cytomegalovirus. According to a later genetic analysis, donors in an Asian-associated ancestry cluster had fewer N-insertions in productive TCRs than the approximately 670-donor mean. The authors suggested that the approach could potentially be extended to other disease states and immunological phenotypes. Because HLA typing was missing for some donors at each locus, association tests included only the typed subset. The only immune exposure information available for the cohort was CMV serostatus. While some public TCRs were present in many individuals, most TCR sequences turned up only very rarely across donors. Compared with equally common non-associated chains, HLA-associated TCR beta chains in a later analysis were more clonally expanded and had lower generation probabilities. A later analysis associated 15,000 or so TCR beta sequences with specific HLA alleles at a false discovery rate of 0.05. A later analysis found that most CMV-associated TCR beta chains appeared HLA-restricted, with HLA associations seemingly driven largely by CMV exposure. Several of the top co-occurrence clusters appeared to be linked to parvovirus B19, influenza, CMV and Epstein-Barr virus, according to a later analysis. Linkage disequilibrium might explain the correlated functional status among segregating V segments, but an unknown experimental factor could not be excluded. Some IMGT-functional V segments, including TRBV6-2 and TRBV6-3, could not be told apart with the 87-base-pair reads, so those segments were excluded. A further reported finding was that TCR beta sequences accurately predicted the HLA-A and HLA-B alleles for most subjects in the first cohort. When HLA alleles, especially DR and DQ, strongly co-occurred, TCR associations were difficult to assign to individual alleles. Broadly in line with IMGT annotations, most TCR beta V segments showed up in productive rearrangements about 87% or about 30% of the time in an earlier analysis of several hundred of the donors.

Its CDR3 holds 21 amino acids, cysteine through phenylalanine. The only DNA kept is the CDR3, 63 bases in frame from the first base. Trimming leaves V shorter by 0 bases and J shorter by 2 bases, with the junction holding 15 bases beyond the gene matches. Sequenced sample: PBMCs. The rearrangement combines TRBV5-3 with TRBJ2-3, with 13 bases in between that match TRBD2. TRBV5-3 belongs to the ORF category, with a function that is uncertain. This clonotype originated in a girl between 10 and 17 years old in good health and CMV-seronegative. The DNA reads TGTGCCAGAAGCTTGGGAGCCGGGACTAGCGGGGAGCCAAATCTCACAGATACGCAGTATTTT. This gives the protein CARSLGAGTSGEPNLTDTQYF.